This paragraph covers one TCR beta chain sequence. CDR1 is SEHNR, CDR2 FQNEAQ, per germline (reference sequence). There are 14 residues in the CDR3. Trimming at V came to 1 base and at J to 3 bases, leaving 2 bases not matched to a gene. This sample was included in a study of blood T cell repertoires in COVID-19. Study-level background: Some COVID-19 samples were acute and others convalescent; all came from the United States, Italy and Spain. T cells, B-cell-depleted T cells, or PBMCs provided the cDNA or gDNA that served as material.

How the authors handled the data: Reference gene primer amplification yielded estimated nucleated cell counts. Here immunoSEQ multiplex PCR was the method, and the copy in TCRdb shows in-frame clones only, minus some. The V and J calls and clone size come from that table; D and trimming were worked out from the DNA. The sample has about 130,000 clones; roughly 83% are singletons. Enrolled during active infection, Seattle patients were then followed longitudinally. The specimen sequenced was peripheral blood. The receptor's source is a woman aged 70-85 years with COVID-19, enrolled during active disease. The gene calls are TRBV7-9 and TRBJ2-7, with TRBD2 matching over 8 bases. This CDR3 reads CASSLGGGFYEQYF. DNA for the CDR3: TGTGCCAGCAGCTTAGGCGGGGGGTTCTACGAGCAGTACTTC.